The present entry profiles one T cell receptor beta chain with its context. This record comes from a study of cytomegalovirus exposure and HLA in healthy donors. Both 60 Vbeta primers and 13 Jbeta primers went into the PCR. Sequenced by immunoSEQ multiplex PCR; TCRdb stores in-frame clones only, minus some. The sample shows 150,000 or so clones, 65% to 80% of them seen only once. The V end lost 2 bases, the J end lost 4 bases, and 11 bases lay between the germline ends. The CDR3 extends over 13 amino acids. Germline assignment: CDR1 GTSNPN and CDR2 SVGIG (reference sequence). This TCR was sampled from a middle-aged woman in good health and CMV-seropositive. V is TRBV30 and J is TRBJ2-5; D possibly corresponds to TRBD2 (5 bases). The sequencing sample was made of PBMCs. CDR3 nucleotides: TGTGCCTGGAGTTTTCTAGCCCCAGAGACCCAGTACTTC. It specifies CAWSFLAPETQYF.